The 21 T cell receptor beta chains below were found in one sample sequenced in a study of blood T cell repertoires in COVID-19. TCRdb's table, derived via immunoSEQ multiplex PCR, lists solely in-frame clones and lacks some. The sample lists approximately 170,000 clones, roughly four fifths seen once, with roughly 19% in the top ten. Sequencing was carried out using peripheral blood. Receptors were obtained from a woman of 80 years or more with acute or convalescent COVID-19.

The CDR3 loop is CASSKVGTGEYEQYF. CDR3 in DNA: TGTGCCAGCAGCAAAGTAGGGACAGGGGAGTACGAGCAGTACTTC. V and J are TRBV21-1 and TRBJ2-7; the D call of TRBD1 is as the table states it, not checked on the DNA. TRBV21-1 is a documented pseudogene. This CDR3 contains 15 residues.

This clone occurred once. The rearrangement links TRBV13 to TRBJ2-3, with 7 bases lining up with TRBD1. V was pared by 1 base and J by 2 bases, with 9 bases of the junction left unmatched. Germline values: CDR1 PRHDT, CDR2 FYEKMQ (reference sequence). The CDR3 has 17 amino acids. For the CDR3, the DNA is TGTGCCAGCAGCTTAGTTCAGGGGGTGGGCACCACAGATACGCAGTATTTT. It yields the protein CASSLVQGVGTTDTQYF.

The rearrangement joins TRBV6-1 to TRBJ1-1; 8 bases agree with TRBD1. Trimming at V came to 2 bases and at J to 5 bases, leaving 7 bases not matched to a gene. Germline lookup yields CDR1 MNHNS and CDR2 SASEGT. The CDR3 runs 15 residues. The CDR3 DNA follows: TGTGCCAGCAGTGAATCCGCAGGGGGCGTAACTGAAGCTTTCTTT. Encoded protein: CASSESAGGVTEAFF.

This chain joins TRBV3-1 (or the pseudogene TRBV3-2) and TRBJ2-1; D gene unclear. Germline CDR1 LGHDT, CDR2 YNNKEL (reference sequence). CDR3 size: 14 residues. V lost 0 bases and J 10 bases, leaving 13 bases between the germline ends. Here the CDR3 DNA reads TGTGCCAGCAGCCAAGAAATCCGGTCTAGAGAGCAGTTCTTC. Protein product: CASSQEIRSREQFF.

The chain recombines TRBV19 with TRBJ1-6, with D possibly matching TRBD1 (5 bases). The germline V gene has CDR1 LNHDA and CDR2 SQIVND (reference sequence). V was trimmed by 3 bases and J by 7 bases, leaving 10 bases between them. The length of the CDR3 is 14 residues. The CDR3 DNA follows: TGTGCCAGTAGTATTGTGCAGGGCAATTCACCCCTCCACTTT. Protein product: CASSIVQGNSPLHF.

In its sample, this clone was seen once. This chain uses TRBV7-9 with TRBJ1-1, with 8 nucleotides matching TRBD1. The CDR3 spans 15 residues. V was clipped by 5 bases and J by 1 base; unmatched bases: 6. The germline gives CDR1 SEHNR, CDR2 FQNEAQ (reference sequence). The CDR3 region is CASSPTGTGNTEAFF. The CDR3 DNA reads as TGTGCCAGCAGCCCAACCGGGACAGGGAACACTGAAGCTTTCTTT.

This chain joins TRBV4-2 and TRBJ2-3; 7 bases are shared with TRBD1. CDR1 and CDR2 (germline): LGHNA, YNFKEQ. The trim removed 4 bases at V and 2 bases at J, leaving 6 bases unmatched. CDR3 length equals 15 residues. Here the CDR3 DNA reads TGTGCCAGCAGCCCCCGGACAGGCCACACAGATACGCAGTATTTT. Translation gives CASSPRTGHTDTQYF.

The chain uses TRBV5-8 and TRBJ2-3; a weak D match, TRBD1 (5 bases). Germline V gene lookup returns CDR1 SGHTS and CDR2 YDEGEE. The CDR3 spans 16 residues. V lost 4 bases and J 4 bases, leaving 19 bases between the germline ends. Here the CDR3 DNA reads TGTGCCAGCAGCCCGTTGGTTGGGGTGGGGCCAGATACGCAGTATTTT. Its translation: CASSPLVGVGPDTQYF.

CDR3 residues: CACASGGASPYEQYF. CDR3 coding DNA: TGTGCCTGCGCTAGCGGGGGGGCGTCTCCCTACGAGCAGTACTTC. J is TRBJ2-7 and V is TRBV6-6, with 12 bases aligning to TRBD2. CDR1 MNHNY and CDR2 SVGAGI come from the germline V gene (reference sequence). This CDR3 is 15 amino acids long. V shed 11 bases, J shed 2 bases, and the junction held 10 bases outside the gene matches.

This clone has a handful of counts. The V call is TRBV15, the J call TRBJ1-5; 9 nucleotides align to TRBD1. The CDR3 is 14 amino acids. V shed 0 bases and J 6 bases; nucleotides not matched to a gene: 0. Germline CDR1 LNHNV, CDR2 YYDKDF (reference sequence). CDR3 DNA: TGTGCCACCAGCAGAGAGGACAGGGGTCAGCCCCAGCATTTT. Translation: CATSREDRGQPQHF.

The V gene is TRBV7-2, the J gene TRBJ2-6; possible D gene TRBD1, 6 bases. Germline CDR1 SGHTA, CDR2 FQGNSA. Trimming removed 5 bases from V and 2 bases from J, with 22 bases in between. The CDR3 loop spans 19 amino acids. CDR3 in DNA: TGTGCCAGCAGCATGGGACACCACAAAACTCTTCCTGGGGCCAACGTCCTGACTTTC. Its translation is CASSMGHHKTLPGANVLTF.

The chain recombines TRBV23-1 with TRBJ2-7, with 9 bases that match TRBD1. TRBV23-1 falls under the ORF class, with uncertain function. Germline trimming cut 0 bases from V and 5 bases from J; bases unmatched to any gene: 11. The CDR3 is 17 residues long. The CDR3 coding sequence is TGCGCCAGCAGTCAATCCCCTCCCGGGACAGGGTTAAACGAGCAGTACTTC. Its translation: CASSQSPPGTGLNEQYF.

The chain is built from TRBV21-1 and TRBJ1-4. TRBV21-1 is a known pseudogene. The CDR3 spans 14 residues. CDR3: CASSKRKEWQKLFF. The CDR3 nucleotides are TGTGCCAGCAGCAAGAGGAAAGAATGGCAAAAACTGTTTTTT.

V gene TRBV2 combines with J gene TRBJ1-4, with D possibly matching TRBD1 (5 bases). The germline V gene encodes CDR1 SNHLY and CDR2 FYNNEI. The CDR3 spans 14 residues. V was shortened by 7 bases and J by 5 bases, with 14 bases between the two germline ends. CDR3 sequence (DNA): TGTGCCAGCATCATAGGGGAGGGAAATGAAAAACTGTTTTTT. Translation: CASIIGEGNEKLFF.

This sequence joins TRBV9 and TRBJ2-2; a possible D gene is TRBD2 (7 bases). Germline V gene lookup returns CDR1 SGDLS and CDR2 YYNGEE. CDR3 length: 16 amino acids. Trimming removed 0 bases at V and 0 bases at J, with 9 bases between. The CDR3 sequence: CASSVVGGPNTGELFF. The CDR3 DNA sequence: TGTGCCAGCAGCGTAGTCGGGGGGCCGAACACCGGGGAGCTGTTTTTT.

The J gene is TRBJ2-7, the V gene TRBV19; D is unresolved. Germline CDR1 LNHDA, CDR2 SQIVND (reference sequence). Trimming cost V 4 bases and J 1 base, with 11 bases left between them. The CDR3 runs 14 residues. CDR3 nucleotide sequence: TGTGCCAGTAGTAGGGCTGATCGATCCTACGAGCAGTACTTC. This sequence encodes CASSRADRSYEQYF. The full variable domain, rest sourced from reference TRBV19 and TRBJ2-7, is DGGITQSPKYLFRKEGQNVTLSCEQNLNHDAMYWYRQDPGQGLRLIYYSQIVNDFQKGDIAEGYSVSREKKESFPLTVTSAQKNPTAFYLCASSRADRSYEQYFGPGTRLTVT.

This chain links TRBV5-1 with TRBJ2-1; 13 bases agree with TRBD2. Per germline, CDR1 SGHRS and CDR2 YFSETQ. CDR3 length: 14 residues. The J segment lost 8 bases and the V segment lost 5 bases, leaving 4 bases of the junction unmatched. The CDR3: CASRGLAGTDEQFF. In DNA, the CDR3 is TGCGCCAGCAGGGGACTAGCGGGAACGGATGAGCAGTTCTTC.

The chain employs TRBV3-1 (or the pseudogene TRBV3-2) and TRBJ2-3; 8 nucleotides align to TRBD2. The junction had 17 bases not matched to a gene; V was cut back by 8 bases and J by 4 bases. CDR1 LGHDT and CDR2 YNNKEL come from the germline V gene (reference sequence). There are 17 residues in the CDR3. CDR3 region: CASGQSLGAGEADTQYF. CDR3 sequence (DNA): TGTGCCAGCGGGCAAAGTTTGGGAGCGGGAGAGGCAGATACGCAGTATTTT.

This chain links TRBV4-1 with TRBJ1-6; D is unresolved. This CDR3 has 14 amino acids. Looked up from germline, CDR1 is MGHRA and CDR2 is YSYEKL. The V end was cut by 1 base, the J end by 4 bases, with 5 bases between. The CDR3 loop is CASSQGPYNSPLHF. The CDR3 DNA reads TGCGCCAGCAGCCAAGGGCCTTATAATTCACCCCTCCACTTT.

DNA of the CDR3: TGTGCCAGCAGCCGTGCAGGGGGCCTGGGCGAGCAGTACTTC. It yields the protein CASSRAGGLGEQYF. The chain uses TRBV7-2 and TRBJ2-7, with 8 bases aligning to TRBD1. After removal of 5 bases from V and 6 bases from J, the junction contained 9 bases not matched to a gene. CDR3 length equals 14 residues. The germline V gene has CDR1 SGHTA and CDR2 FQGNSA.

The chain is built from TRBV23-1 and TRBJ1-1, with TRBD1 as a possible D gene (5 bases). TRBV23-1 is labeled an ORF, and its function is uncertain. Between the trimmed V and J ends, which lost 4 bases and 9 bases, there was a span of 18 bases. The CDR3 totals 14 residues. CDR3 bases: TGCGCCAGCAGTCCCCATCAGGAGGGACTCAAAGCTTTCTTT. Protein: CASSPHQEGLKAFF.